This T cell receptor (beta chain) was identified during a study of T-cell reconstitution after alpha-beta-depleted transplantation in children. Points from the study as a whole: From surviving recipient T cells and thymic progenitors came the high day-60 TCRbeta diversity observed in some patients. T cells produced anew were the main source of T-cell counts and diversity one year after transplant. The study reportedly traced alpha-beta T cells about two months after transplant to several hundred expanded graft clones.

Germline-derived CDR1 and CDR2 are LGHNA and YSLEER. The V and J ends lost 0 bases and 3 bases respectively, with 18 bases between them. The CDR3 covers 18 residues. This clonotype was detected many times. The antigen is undetermined. TCRbeta library construction was performed incorporating unique molecular identifiers. TCRdb processed the PCR reads anew with MiXCR; each CDR3 protein has one entry. The data contain 200,000 or so distinct CDR3 sequences, approximately 6.9% of them seen just once; the ten biggest clones take up more than 5.5%. The source is a boy between 2 and 10 years old with acute lymphoblastic leukemia, due to receive a stem cell transplant. The material was PBMCs, obtained before TCRalphabeta/CD19-depleted stem cell transplant. This chain uses TRBV4-3 with TRBJ2-1; possibly TRBD1 for D (5 bases). The CDR3 DNA is TGCGCCAGCAGCCAAGATCAGCCAGGGTCCTTTCTCTACAATGAGCAGTTCTTC. Residues: CASSQDQPGSFLYNEQFF.